The following is a TCR beta chain sequence with its context. Making TCR beta cDNA involved around 540 ng total RNA and a constant-region primer. TCR beta libraries came from three nested multiplex PCR rounds using slightly modified ARM-PCR. TCRdb re-called the multiplex PCR reads through MiXCR, storing one row per CDR3 protein. The table includes 180,000 or so distinct CDR3 sequences, approximately 60% detected once. These data come from a study of tumor-infiltrating lymphocytes in primary liver carcinoma. Germline DNA was extracted alongside blood RNA, which was obtained from unsorted whole blood. The sequence was collected from a man aged 35 to 55 with primary liver carcinoma and hepatitis B virus infection. The sample taken for sequencing was peripheral blood.

The CDR3 DNA sequence: TGTGCCTGCGGACACTCTGGGACTAGCGGGAGCCACGAGCAGTACTTC. This codes for CACGHSGTSGSHEQYF. V and J are TRBV6-2 or TRBV6-3 and TRBJ2-7; the match to TRBD2 covers 14 bases. The CDR3 extends over 16 amino acids. The trim removed 11 bases at V and 5 bases at J, leaving 14 bases unmatched. Looked up from germline, CDR1 is MNHEY and CDR2 is SVGEGT.